One T cell receptor beta chain is described in this entry. V dropped 8 bases and J dropped 5 bases, with 6 bases sitting between them. The CDR3 sequence is 11 residues long. CDR1 and CDR2 (germline): SEHNR, FQNEAQ (reference sequence). Time point denoted: peripheral blood 6 weeks after treatment start. This specimen belongs to a study of PD-L1 blockade in urothelial cancer. Study in general: Atezolizumab 1,200 mg was given intravenously every 3 weeks, starting 2014. About 85% of the roughly 29 patients comprised males who had bladder-origin urothelial cancer. Median blood clonality was about 0.081, with around 77,000 unique TCRs.

Into every PCR, synthetic TCR analog templates were spiked. Measured with immunoSEQ multiplex PCR; TCRdb has only the in-frame clones, and not every one. In the table there are nearly 50,000 clones, approximately 85% of which are singletons. The chain recombines TRBV7-9 with TRBJ2-2; D is undetermined. This sequence originates from a man aged 50 to 59 with urothelial cancer. The specimen comprised PBMCs, sampled around atezolizumab (anti-PD-L1) treatment. DNA for the CDR3: TGTGCCAGCCTCACAACCGGGGAGCTGTTTTTT. Translation: CASLTTGELFF.